This T cell receptor beta chain was captured in a study of T cells in women clearing cervical HPV infection (dated by TCRdb to 2016 to 2019). Background on the whole study: The cases were under 30 women with histologically confirmed HPV16-related CIN3 or worse, and 2 of these cases were invasive cancers. The controls were about 25 women whose single incident HPV16 infection cleared within 12 months with no development of precancer or cancer. Blood from cases was drawn at the visit where the lesion was first identified, while blood from controls was drawn once the infection was no longer detected. Among cases, blood sampling came a median of approximately 150 days after lesion detection, with an interquartile range of about 80 to 210 days. Because only a few women had HLA typing data, the possibility that HLA type acted as a confounder could not be ruled out. This exploratory proof-of-principle case-control study, nested within the Guanacaste HPV Natural History Study in Costa Rica, compared TCR repertoires among women with different cervical HPV16 outcomes. Cases and controls were matched on year of sample collection and on age within five years. Median age was approximately 30 years in cases versus less than 40 in controls, and baseline characteristics did not differ significantly. The parent cohort enrolled 10,000 to 13,000 women aged 18 or older in Guanacaste, Costa Rica, during about 1993 to 1995 and followed them for approximately seven years. Five blinded duplicates per group were added as quality controls, so that about 60 samples were obtained: some 50 participants and about 10 replicates.

Every participant had a single incident cervical HPV16 infection, and prevalent HPV16 infections were excluded. Cervical HPV DNA was detected with MY09/MY11 PCR, and genotyping was done with dot-blot hybridization. Roughly 16 mL of heparinized blood were centrifuged, and the buffy coat was split into aliquots, frozen at -30 degrees C, and then kept at -80 degrees C. Genomic DNA was extracted from buffy coat specimens using QIAGEN kits. Beyond this particular receptor, the publication reports: Because T-cell numbers per sample were unknown, differences in richness could reflect varying T-cell content rather than repertoire biology. Cases had lower TRBV6-7 relative abundance than controls (0.11% versus 0.16%; Bonferroni P = 0.0008). CIN3+ cases had significantly higher TCR repertoire richness than controls across sequencing depths, but evenness did not differ between the groups. Random forest classifiers combining richness and V gene abundances distinguished cases from controls with an estimated AUC of 0.7 to 0.85. Because of the cross-sectional design, the study could not determine whether the associations came before infection or resulted from infection, and neither effector/memory subsets nor HPV-specific T cells were isolated.

Using the immunoSEQ assay, multiplex PCR amplified TCR beta CDR3 regions from an average of approximately 1.1 ug of genomic DNA per sample. Primer bias was corrected in the assay by using a complete synthetic TCR repertoire to establish an amplification baseline. Amplicons were sequenced on the Illumina platform. On the study's bioinformatics: Sequence errors were corrected by clustering with frequency ratios and a modified nearest-neighbor algorithm, and the sequences were then analyzed in the immunoSEQ Analyzer using IMGT gene definitions. At each rarefaction depth, TCR richness and evenness were averaged across 20 rarefaction repeats, and any sample with fewer sequences than the depth was left out. Relative abundances of V, D and J genes were compared between groups using Wilcoxon rank sum tests, with FDR correction applied. Blinded duplicates gave an intraclass correlation of 95% to 97% for TCR richness and an average of about 74% across roughly 69 gene segments. TCRdb obtained this table from immuneACCESS and retained in-frame rearrangements with V and J assigned. These tables miss some clones; where compared with another copy, unresolved V genes account for less than half of the shortfall, and the remainder is unexplained. The V and J calls and clone size were taken over from that table, and D and trimming were inferred from the DNA. This sample's table contains roughly 34,000 clones. The ten top clones hold approximately 7.5% of the sample.

As regards this clone: Its cognate antigen has yet to be identified. From the germline J gene comes the end of the CDR3, since the read stops 3 residues before it.

Trimming at the junction amounts to 7 bases on V and 9 bases on J, and the germline ends lie 10 bases apart. Taken from the germline V gene, the CDR1 and CDR2 loops are MNHEY and SVGEGT. From its cysteine to its phenylalanine, the CDR3 spans 11 amino acids. Part of the CDR3 DNA is given, 24 bases translated from base 1. The clonotype was recovered from a woman aged 18-69 years with a cervical HPV16 infection that either progressed to CIN3+ or cleared (not recorded which). The rearranged chain carries TRBV6-2 or TRBV6-3 and TRBJ2-1; TRBD1 is a possible D gene, resting on 5 matching bases. The sequenced sample consisted of blood buffy coat. The CDR3 here reads CASTQGFEQFF. CDR3 DNA (partial): TGTGCCAGCACCCAGGGCTTTGAG.